The subject of this entry is one T cell receptor beta chain. Stated time point: after trial treatment. Treatment in this sample: LDRT plus nivolumab, ipilimumab, low-dose cyclophosphamide and aspirin (RACIN trial). Every donor's regimen consisted of nivolumab, ipilimumab, aspirin, low-dose cyclophosphamide and low-dose radiotherapy. This entry belongs to a study of low-dose radiotherapy and immunotherapy resistance in tumors. Study in general: A dose of 1 Gy per fraction every two weeks went to Cohort 2, totaling 13 Gy over 26 weeks. Every six weeks patients received intravenous ipilimumab 1 mg/kg, and every two weeks they received intravenous nivolumab 240 mg.

Alpha- and beta-chain coverage of first-strand cDNA came from TRAV- and TRBV-specific primers. Amplification of TCRs used a constant-region primer and V-primer adapter for about 21 PCR cycles. mRNA, once isolated, was amplified by in vitro transcription. TCRdb recomputed calls from the reads with MiXCR, one row per CDR3 protein. The sample holds some 100,000 distinct CDR3 sequences, less than 25% seen once. Trimming pared 8 bases from V and 4 bases from J, leaving 9 bases between. This CDR3 is built from 12 residues. The TCR comes from a male donor with prostate cancer. Here the sequenced sample was PBMCs, taken after low-dose radiotherapy plus immunotherapy. The chain recombines TRBV12-3 or TRBV12-4 with TRBJ1-5; D unresolved. The CDR3 spells CASAEGNQPQHF. The CDR3 coding sequence is TGTGCCAGCGCAGAAGGGAATCAGCCCCAGCATTTT.